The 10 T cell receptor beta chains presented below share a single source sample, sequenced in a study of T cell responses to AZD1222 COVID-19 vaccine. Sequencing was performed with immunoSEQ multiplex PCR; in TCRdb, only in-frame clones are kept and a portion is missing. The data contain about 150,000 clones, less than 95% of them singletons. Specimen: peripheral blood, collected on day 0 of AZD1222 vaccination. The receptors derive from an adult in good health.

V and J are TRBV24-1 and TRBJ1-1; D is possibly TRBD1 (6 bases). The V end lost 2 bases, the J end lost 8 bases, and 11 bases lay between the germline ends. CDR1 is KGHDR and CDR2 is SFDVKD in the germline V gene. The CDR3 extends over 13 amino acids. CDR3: CATSDSRTAEAFF. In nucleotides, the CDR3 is TGTGCCACCAGTGATTCTCGGACAGCCGAAGCTTTCTTT.

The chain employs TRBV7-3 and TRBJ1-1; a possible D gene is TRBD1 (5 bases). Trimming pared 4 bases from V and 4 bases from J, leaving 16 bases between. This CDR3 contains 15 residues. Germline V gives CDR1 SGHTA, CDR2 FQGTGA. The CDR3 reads CASSSTGTAGTEAFF. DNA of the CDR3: TGTGCCAGCAGCTCGACCGGGACCGCGGGCACTGAAGCTTTCTTT.

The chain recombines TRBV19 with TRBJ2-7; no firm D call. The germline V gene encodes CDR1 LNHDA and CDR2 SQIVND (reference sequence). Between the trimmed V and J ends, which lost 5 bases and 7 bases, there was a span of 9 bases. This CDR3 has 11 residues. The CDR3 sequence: CASSVGLEQYF. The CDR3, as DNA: TGTGCCAGTAGTGTCGGGCTTGAGCAGTACTTC.

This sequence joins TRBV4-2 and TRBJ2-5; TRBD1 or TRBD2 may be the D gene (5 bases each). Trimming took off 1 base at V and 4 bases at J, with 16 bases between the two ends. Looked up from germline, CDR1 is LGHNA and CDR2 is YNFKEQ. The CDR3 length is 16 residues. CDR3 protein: CASSQAGSSGTETQYF. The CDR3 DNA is TGTGCCAGCAGCCAAGCGGGGTCGTCAGGGACAGAGACCCAGTACTTC.

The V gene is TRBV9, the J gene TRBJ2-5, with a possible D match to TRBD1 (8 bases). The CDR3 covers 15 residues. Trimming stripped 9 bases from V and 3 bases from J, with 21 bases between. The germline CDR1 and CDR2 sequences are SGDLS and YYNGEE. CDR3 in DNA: TGTGCCACCACTCACAGGGGGGGGAGTGAAGAGACCCAGTACTTC. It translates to CATTHRGGSEETQYF.

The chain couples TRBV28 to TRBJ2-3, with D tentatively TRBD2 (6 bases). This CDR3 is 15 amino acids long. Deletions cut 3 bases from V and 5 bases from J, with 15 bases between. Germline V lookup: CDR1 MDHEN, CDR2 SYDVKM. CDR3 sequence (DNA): TGTGCCAGCAGTTTCGTCGGGAGAGGGGAAGATACGCAGTATTTT. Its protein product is CASSFVGRGEDTQYF.

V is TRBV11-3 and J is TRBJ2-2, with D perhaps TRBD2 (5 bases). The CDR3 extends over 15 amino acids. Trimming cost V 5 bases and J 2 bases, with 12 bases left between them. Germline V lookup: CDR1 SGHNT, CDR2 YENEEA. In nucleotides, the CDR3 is TGTGCCAGCAGCCCCCCGCGGGCCAACACCGGGGAGCTGTTTTTT. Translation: CASSPPRANTGELFF.

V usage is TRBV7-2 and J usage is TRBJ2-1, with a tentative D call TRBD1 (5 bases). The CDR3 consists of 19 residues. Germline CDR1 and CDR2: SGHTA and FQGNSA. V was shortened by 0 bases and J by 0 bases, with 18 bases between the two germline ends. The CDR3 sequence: CASSLATGNFLSSYNEQFF. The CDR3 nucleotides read TGTGCCAGCAGCTTAGCCACAGGAAATTTCCTAAGCTCCTACAATGAGCAGTTCTTC.

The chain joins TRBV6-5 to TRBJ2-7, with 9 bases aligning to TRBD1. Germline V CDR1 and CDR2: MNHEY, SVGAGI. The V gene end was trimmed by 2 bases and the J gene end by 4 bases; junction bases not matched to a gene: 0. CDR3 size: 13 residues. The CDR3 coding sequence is TGTGCCAGCAGTTACGACAGGGGGTACGAGCAGTACTTC. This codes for CASSYDRGYEQYF.

In nucleotides, the CDR3 is TGTGCCAGCAGTCCCTTGGGGACACATAATGAGCAGTTCTTC. It codes for CASSPLGTHNEQFF. The rearrangement links TRBV28 to TRBJ2-1; D is possibly TRBD1 (6 bases). V lost 5 bases, J lost 7 bases, and 15 bases lay in between. CDR1 MDHEN and CDR2 SYDVKM come from the germline V gene. CDR3 length: 14 amino acids.